Listed below are T cell receptor beta chains from one sample, sequenced in a study of blood T cells in healthy people across ages. TCRdb re-called the 5' RACE reads with MiXCR, one entry per CDR3 protein. The sample lists more than 1.4 million distinct CDR3 sequences, approximately 40% occurring once. The specimen sequenced was blood. Source of these receptors: a woman aged 18-29 years in good health. CDR3s include the opening cysteine and the closing phenylalanine or tryptophan. A D gene is named only where the DNA matches it firmly. Where a row states a size, it is once, few, many or the class of an expanded clone; other rows omit it.

j_gene | d_gene | v_gene | abundance | CDR3nt | CDR3aa
TRBJ1-5 | NA | TRBV9 | NA | TGTGCCAGCAGCGTAGGTGGGGGACACAATCAGCCCCAGCATTTT | CASSVGGGHNQPQHF
TRBJ2-4 | TRBD1 | TRBV9 | NA | TGTGTCAGCAGCCCAAGGGACAGCGAATCGGCCAAAAACATTCAGTACTTC | CVSSPRDSESAKNIQYF
TRBJ2-5 | TRBD1 | TRBV3-1 | many | TGTGCCAGCAGCCAAGCCCCGGGACAGGGAAGAGAGACCCAGTACTTC | CASSQAPGQGRETQYF
TRBJ1-4 | NA | TRBV2 | NA | TGTGCCAGCAGAGGGAGTAATGAAAAACTGTTTTTT | CASRGSNEKLFF
TRBJ1-5 | NA | TRBV5-5 | few | TGTGCCAGCAGCTTGAGGGGGGGAGGCAATCAGCCCCAGCATTTT | CASSLRGGGNQPQHF
TRBJ2-3 | NA | TRBV4-1 | few | TGCGCCAGCAGCCAAGATTTGGAGGATACGCAGTATTTT | CASSQDLEDTQYF
TRBJ2-2 | NA | TRBV10-3 | NA | TGTGCCATCAGTGAAGGACAGCTGAACACCGGGGAGCTGTTTTTT | CAISEGQLNTGELFF
TRBJ1-2 | NA | TRBV2 | NA | TGTCGTGTTTTCTCGGGCGGTGGCTACACCTTC | CRVFSGGGYTF
TRBJ2-5 | NA | TRBV5-5 | NA | TGTGCCGGCAGCTTGTTAAGAGAGACCCAGTACTTC | CAGSLLRETQYF
TRBJ2-7 | TRBD2 | TRBV14 | few | TGTGCCAGCAGCCAAAGTAGCGGGATCACCTACGAGCAGTACTTC | CASSQSSGITYEQYF
TRBJ2-7 | NA | TRBV4-1 | few | TGCGCCAGCAGCCAAGCTCATTTTGCTCTTGGGTCCTACGAGCAGTACTTC | CASSQAHFALGSYEQYF
TRBJ1-1 | NA | TRBV27 | few | TGTGCCAGCATTTTGACGGGGGGCGGGGAGACGGGCACTGAAGCTTTCTTT | CASILTGGGETGTEAFF
TRBJ1-5 | TRBD1 | TRBV6-1 | NA | TGTGCCAGCAGTATGAAGGGGACAGATCAGCCCCAGCATTTT | CASSMKGTDQPQHF
TRBJ1-5 | NA | TRBV10-3 | once | TGTGCCATCAGTCAGTCGGGGGCGCTCAATCAGCCCCAGCATTTT | CAISQSGALNQPQHF
TRBJ1-1 | NA | TRBV20-1 | NA | TGCAGTGCTAAATCCCCAACGAACACTGAAGCTTTCTTT | CSAKSPTNTEAFF
TRBJ2-1 | NA | TRBV6-5 | NA | TGTGCCAGCAGTTCACCCCCGGATAGCGGCAAACCGGCACTGGAGCAGTTCTTC | CASSSPPDSGKPALEQFF
TRBJ2-7 | NA | TRBV21-1 | NA | TGTGCCAGCAGCGCGTCCCAGGAGAGACTAGCGGGAGGGCCCTCCTACAATGAGCAGTACTTC | CASSASQERLAGGPSYNEQYF